The 27 T cell receptor beta chains below all came from one sample that was sequenced in a study of blood T cells in healthy people across ages. Through a sample-barcoded 5' primer and a J-beta primer mix, a second PCR was run for roughly 6 to 12 cycles. TCRdb redid the calling of the 5' RACE reads with MiXCR, one entry per CDR3 protein. This table has about 1.1 million distinct CDR3 sequences, 30% to 40% appearing once. Sequencing input: blood. The receptor set was obtained from a man aged 18-30 years in good health.

J is TRBJ2-5 and V is TRBV11-2, with D possibly being TRBD1 (6 bases). The CDR3 spans 14 residues. V shed 0 bases and J shed 5 bases, with 10 bases lying between them. CDR1 and CDR2 from the germline V gene are SGHAT and FQNNGV. The CDR3 bases are TGTGCCAGCAGCTTAGATAATCAGGGGGAGACCCAGTACTTC. Its protein product is CASSLDNQGETQYF.

This clonotype came up many times. The V gene is TRBV20-1, the J gene TRBJ1-2; no definite D call. Germline V lookup: CDR1 DFQATT, CDR2 SNEGSKA (reference sequence). This CDR3 comprises 10 residues. V lost 3 bases and J 4 bases, leaving 3 bases between the germline ends. CDR3 DNA sequence: TGCAGTGCTAGTTCCTATGGCTACACCTTC. This sequence encodes CSASSYGYTF.

The chain links TRBV7-9 to TRBJ2-5; TRBD1 matches at 8 bases. Per the germline V gene, CDR1 is SEHNR and CDR2 is FQNEAQ (reference sequence). The trim removed 5 bases at V and 1 base at J, leaving 6 bases unmatched. This CDR3 region has 15 residues. The chain's CDR3 is CASSARTGTQETQYF. CDR3 sequence (DNA): TGTGCCAGCAGCGCCAGGACAGGGACCCAAGAGACCCAGTACTTC.

V is TRBV20-1 and J is TRBJ1-1, with unresolved D. This CDR3 spans 14 amino acids. CDR1 and CDR2 (germline): DFQATT, SNEGSKA (reference sequence). Trimming shortened V by 6 bases and J by 5 bases, and 19 bases separated the two germline ends. Written as DNA, the CDR3 is TGCAGTGCCGCCCCTCTTTTGGCGGGGACTGAAGCTTTCTTT. Residues: CSAAPLLAGTEAFF.

V usage is TRBV27 and J usage is TRBJ2-7; D possibly corresponds to TRBD2 (5 bases). V dropped 5 bases and J dropped 1 base, with 9 bases sitting between them. CDR1 and CDR2 from the germline V gene are MNHEY and SMNVEV (reference sequence). CDR3 size: 13 residues. The CDR3 nucleotides read TGTGCCAGCAGTCGACGGGATTCCTACGAGCAGTACTTC. This codes for CASSRRDSYEQYF.

The gene calls are TRBV24-1 and TRBJ2-5, with D unclear. CDR1 is KGHDR and CDR2 is SFDVKD in the germline V gene. Deletions cut 6 bases from V and 4 bases from J, with 8 bases between. The CDR3 covers 12 residues. The CDR3 DNA reads as TGTGCCACCAGTCCCGTTCCAGAGACCCAGTACTTC. Amino acid sequence: CATSPVPETQYF.

Notes on this clonotype: Compared with germline, one end of the junction differs, possibly owing to a read error. This chain links TRBV29-1 with TRBJ2-1; D is unclear. There are 11 residues in the CDR3. In germline, CDR1 is SQVTM, CDR2 ANQGSEA. CDR3 DNA: TGCAGCGGTGAAATTTCAAATGAGCAGTTCTTC. Translating it yields CSGEISNEQFF.

The chain uses TRBV4-3 and TRBJ1-1; D ambiguous. V was cut by 2 bases and J by 3 bases, with 10 bases left in between. Germline assignment: CDR1 LGHNA and CDR2 YSLEER. The CDR3 has 14 residues. The CDR3 loop reads CASSQWPGDTEAFF. The CDR3 DNA reads as TGCGCCAGCAGCCAATGGCCTGGAGACACTGAAGCTTTCTTT.

This clonotype was found many times. One end of the junction does not line up with germline, which may come from a read error. The chain couples TRBV5-1 to TRBJ2-7; 7 bases fit TRBD1. The length of the CDR3 is 14 residues. CDR1 is SGHRS, CDR2 YFSETQ, per germline. The CDR3 sequence: CASSLGQGAYEQYF. The CDR3 bases are TGTGCCAGCAGTTTAGGGCAGGGGGCCTACGAGCAGTACTTC.

Regarding this clonotype: Relative to the germline gene, one junction end is altered; a read error may explain this. V gene TRBV7-8 combines with J gene TRBJ1-6, with D possibly being TRBD1 (6 bases). Germline values: CDR1 SGHVS, CDR2 FQNEAQ. CDR3 length equals 16 residues. The CDR3: CAGSQGQSSYNSPLHF. The CDR3 DNA is TGTGCCGGCAGCCAAGGACAGAGCTCCTATAATTCACCCCTCCACTTT.

J is TRBJ2-1 and V is TRBV2, with D perhaps matching TRBD1 (6 bases). The CDR3 totals 11 residues. Germline lookup yields CDR1 SNHLY and CDR2 FYNNEI. The germline V and J ends were trimmed by 8 bases and 13 bases, with 15 bases remaining between them. The CDR3 DNA sequence: TGTGCCAGCTTGGAAGGGGGTACACAGTTCTTC. Translation: CASLEGGTQFF.

The chain uses TRBV7-2 and TRBJ1-1, with D possibly being TRBD1 (5 bases). The CDR3 runs 15 residues. CDR1 SGHTA and CDR2 FQGNSA come from the germline V gene. V lost 1 base and J lost 5, with 14 bases in between. The CDR3 spells CASSLETGGGTEAFF. The CDR3 DNA reads TGTGCCAGCAGCTTAGAGACGGGGGGGGGAACTGAAGCTTTCTTT.

This chain connects TRBV14 to TRBJ1-1; D may be TRBD1 (5 bases). V was pared by 1 base and J by 5 bases, with 11 bases between. Germline lookup yields CDR1 SGHDN and CDR2 FVKESK. The CDR3 is made up of 14 amino acids. CDR3 in DNA: TGTGCCAGCAGCCAAGGGGGGATGGGGACTGAAGCTTTCTTT. As protein: CASSQGGMGTEAFF.

The chain is built from TRBV7-2 and TRBJ1-1; D is unclear. Germline V gene data show CDR1 as SGHTA and CDR2 as FQGNSA. Trimming shortened V by 1 base and J by 8 bases, and 8 bases separated the two germline ends. The CDR3 covers 12 residues. CDR3 in DNA: TGTGCCAGCAGCTTAGTCCCCCTCGAAGCTTTCTTT. Protein: CASSLVPLEAFF.

The chain employs TRBV7-2 and TRBJ2-7; TRBD2 matches 7 bases. Germline trimming cut 1 base from V and 2 bases from J; bases unmatched to any gene: 8. Per the germline V gene, CDR1 is SGHTA and CDR2 is FQGNSA. This CDR3 has 16 residues. CDR3 loop: CASSLGSGGRTYEQYF. The CDR3 region has the DNA TGTGCCAGCAGCTTAGGCTCCGGGGGGAGAACCTACGAGCAGTACTTC.

This chain joins TRBV12-3 or TRBV12-4 and TRBJ1-1; D is unresolved. This CDR3 is 14 amino acids long. Trimming cost V 1 base and J 1 base, with 7 bases left between them. The CDR3 spells CASSLGYKNTEAFF. The CDR3 nucleotides read TGTGCCAGCAGTTTAGGTTACAAGAACACTGAAGCTTTCTTT.

This chain links TRBV20-1 with TRBJ1-1; D gene unclear. The V gene's germline CDR1 is DFQATT and CDR2 SNEGSKA (reference sequence). The V and J ends lost 7 bases and 5 bases respectively, with 14 bases between them. This CDR3 region has 12 residues. As DNA, the CDR3 is TGCAGTGTTCCTCTAGGAAGGACTGAAGCTTTCTTT. This sequence encodes CSVPLGRTEAFF.

This clonotype came up once. The chain couples TRBV20-1 to TRBJ2-1; no clear D gene. The CDR3 is made up of 14 amino acids. Germline V CDR1 and CDR2: DFQATT, SNEGSKA (reference sequence). Deletions cut 3 bases from V and 8 bases from J, with 17 bases between. This CDR3 is CSARSGRGYDEQFF. The CDR3 bases are TGCAGTGCTAGGAGTGGACGAGGATACGATGAGCAGTTCTTC.

The V call is TRBV30, the J call TRBJ2-3; TRBD2 matches at 15 bases. The CDR3 runs 16 residues. The V gene's germline CDR1 is GTSNPN and CDR2 SVGIG (reference sequence). CDR3 amino acids: CSITPGLAGGPDTQYF. In DNA form, the CDR3 reads TGTTCCATTACACCCGGACTAGCGGGGGGGCCGGATACGCAGTATTTT.

This clonotype was seen only a few times. The V call is TRBV12-3 or TRBV12-4, the J call TRBJ1-5, with 8 bases fitting TRBD1. The V and J ends lost 3 bases and 4 bases, in that order; junction bases with no gene match: 5. The CDR3 covers 15 residues. CDR3 residues: CASSFGQGRNQPQHF. CDR3 sequence (DNA): TGTGCCAGCAGTTTCGGACAGGGCAGGAATCAGCCCCAGCATTTT.

CDR3 region: CSVRQGQNTEAFF. The CDR3 nucleotides are TGCAGCGTCCGACAGGGACAGAACACTGAAGCTTTCTTT. This chain links TRBV29-1 with TRBJ1-1; 7 bases are a match to TRBD1. This CDR3 region has 13 residues. V was pared by 6 bases and J by 1 base, with 5 bases of the junction left unmatched. CDR1 is SQVTM and CDR2 is ANQGSEA in the germline V gene.

The rearrangement joins TRBV5-6 to TRBJ2-7; no clear D. The CDR3 contains 14 residues. V lost 4 bases to trimming and J lost 3 bases, with 14 bases between them. Germline lookup yields CDR1 SGHDT and CDR2 YYEEEE. The CDR3 coding sequence is TGTGCCAGCAGCGTTTCTGGCAGGAACTACGAGCAGTACTTC. Its protein product is CASSVSGRNYEQYF. The full variable domain, rest sourced from reference TRBV5-6 and TRBJ2-7, is DAGVTQSPTHLIKTRGQQVTLRCSPKSGHDTVSWYQQALGQGPQFIFQYYEEEERQRGNFPDRFSGHQFPNYSSELNVNALLLGDSALYLCASSVSGRNYEQYFGPGTRLTVT.

This clonotype was seen only once. This rearrangement joins TRBV6-6 to TRBJ1-1, with 10 nucleotides matching TRBD1. This CDR3 contains 14 residues. Trimming at V came to 6 bases and at J to 7 bases, leaving 8 bases not matched to a gene. The germline CDR1 and CDR2 sequences are MNHNY and SVGAGI (reference sequence). The CDR3, as DNA: TGTGCCAGCAGGCACCGACAGGGGGCGGATGAAGCTTTCTTT. This encodes CASRHRQGADEAFF.

This rearrangement joins TRBV7-8 to TRBJ1-3; 7 bases line up with TRBD1. In germline, CDR1 is SGHVS, CDR2 FQNEAQ. Losses at the gene ends were 1 base for V and 2 bases for J; bases not matched to a gene: 5. The CDR3 loop spans 16 amino acids. Here the CDR3 reads CASSLGTGRPGNTIYF. The CDR3 DNA reads as TGTGCCAGCAGCTTAGGGACAGGAAGACCTGGAAACACCATATATTTT.

The chain employs TRBV6-2 or TRBV6-3 and TRBJ2-2; 9 nucleotides line up with TRBD1. Germline V gives CDR1 MNHEY, CDR2 SVGEGT. Trimming cost V 6 bases and J 3 bases; bases outside gene matches: 2. The CDR3 is made up of 14 amino acids. CDR3 protein: CASRDRGYTGELFF. The CDR3 nucleotides read TGTGCCAGCAGGGACAGGGGCTACACCGGGGAGCTGTTTTTT.

The V call is TRBV20-1, the J call TRBJ2-3, with a tentative D call TRBD1 (5 bases). The CDR3 is 16 residues long. The V and J ends lost 5 bases and 3 bases respectively, with 21 bases between them. Germline V lookup: CDR1 DFQATT, CDR2 SNEGSKA (reference sequence). The DNA for the CDR3 is TGCAGTGCTCAACCACAGGCGGTCCGGGCGACAGATACGCAGTATTTT. Protein sequence: CSAQPQAVRATDTQYF.

The chain carries TRBV5-1 and TRBJ2-3, with D perhaps TRBD1 (6 bases). Trimming removed 4 bases from V and 4 bases from J, with 16 bases in between. Germline V gives CDR1 SGHRS, CDR2 YFSETQ. The CDR3 loop spans 15 amino acids. CDR3 nucleotide sequence: TGCGCCAGCAGCGGAACAGGGAACTGGGCAGATACGCAGTATTTT. Translated, it gives CASSGTGNWADTQYF. Full variable domain (missing parts from reference TRBV5-1 and TRBJ2-3): KAGVTQTPRYLIKTRGQQVTLSCSPISGHRSVSWYQQTPGQGLQFLFEYFSETQRNKGNFPGRFSGRQFSNSRSEMNVSTLELGDSALYLCASSGTGNWADTQYFGPGTRLTVL.